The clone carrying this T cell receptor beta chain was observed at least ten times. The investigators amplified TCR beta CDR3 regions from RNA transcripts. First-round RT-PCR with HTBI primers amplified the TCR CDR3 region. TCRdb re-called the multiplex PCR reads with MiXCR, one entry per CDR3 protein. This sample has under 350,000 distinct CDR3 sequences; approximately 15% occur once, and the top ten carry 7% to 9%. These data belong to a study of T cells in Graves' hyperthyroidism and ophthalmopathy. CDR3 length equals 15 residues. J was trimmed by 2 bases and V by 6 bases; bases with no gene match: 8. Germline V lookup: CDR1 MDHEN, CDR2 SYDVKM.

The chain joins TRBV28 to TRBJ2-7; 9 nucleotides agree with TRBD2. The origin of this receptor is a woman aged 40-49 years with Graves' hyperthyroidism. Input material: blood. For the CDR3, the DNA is TGTGCCAGCAGCCCAACGGGCGGGAGGGCCTACGAGCAGTACTTC. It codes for CASSPTGGRAYEQYF.